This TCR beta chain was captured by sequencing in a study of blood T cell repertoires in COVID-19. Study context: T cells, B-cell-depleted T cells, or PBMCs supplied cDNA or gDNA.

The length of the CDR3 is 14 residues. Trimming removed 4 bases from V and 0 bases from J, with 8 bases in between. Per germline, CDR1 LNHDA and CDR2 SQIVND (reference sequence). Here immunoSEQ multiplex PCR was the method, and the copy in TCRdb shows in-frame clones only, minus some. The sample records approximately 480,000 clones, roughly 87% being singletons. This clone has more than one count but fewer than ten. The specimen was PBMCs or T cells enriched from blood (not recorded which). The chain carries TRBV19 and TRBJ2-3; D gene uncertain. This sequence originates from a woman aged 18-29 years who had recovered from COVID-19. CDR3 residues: CASSTRPSTDTQYF. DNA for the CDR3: TGTGCCAGTAGTACCCGTCCCAGCACAGATACGCAGTATTTT. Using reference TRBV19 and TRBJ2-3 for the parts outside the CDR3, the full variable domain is DGGITQSPKYLFRKEGQNVTLSCEQNLNHDAMYWYRQDPGQGLRLIYYSQIVNDFQKGDIAEGYSVSREKKESFPLTVTSAQKNPTAFYLCASSTRPSTDTQYFGPGTRLTVL.